This TCR beta chain comes out of a study of T cells in Graves' hyperthyroidism and ophthalmopathy. Amplified TCR beta CDR3 regions came from RNA transcripts. Carried out on the TCR CDR3, a first-round RT-PCR used the HTBI primer set. TCRdb reprocessed the multiplex PCR reads via MiXCR and lists one record per CDR3 protein. The sample records a few hundred thousand distinct CDR3 sequences, over 35% being singletons. Exclusions: uncontrolled infection, other autoimmune disease, pregnancy, lactation. Thyroid ultrasound, orbital computed tomography, clinical symptoms, and serum thyroxine and TRAb underpinned diagnoses. Findings and limits, study-wide: Peripheral blood also featured most of the thyroid clonotypes expanded above 0.001. The model anticipated ophthalmopathy a median around six months pre-onset.

Germline V CDR1 and CDR2: SGHRS, YFSETQ. The length of the CDR3 is 17 residues. Trimming shortened V by 1 base and J by 3 bases, and 19 bases separated the two germline ends. This clonotype has a count of ten or more. Its antigen is undetermined. The receptor's source is an adult woman with Graves' disease, either hyperthyroidism or ophthalmopathy (not recorded which). Input material: peripheral blood or thyroid tissue (not recorded which). The chain carries TRBV5-1 and TRBJ1-1; D is possibly TRBD1 (5 bases). CDR3 bases: TGCGCCAGCAGCTTGCCCGGACAAGGACCAGGATACACTGAAGCTTTCTTT. Translating it yields CASSLPGQGPGYTEAFF.